Below are 3 T cell receptor beta chains sequenced from a single sample in a study of T cells after yellow fever vaccination (dated by TCRdb to between 2018 and 2020). The treatment or condition label corresponds to: live attenuated yellow fever vaccine strain. The library relied on 5' RACE. The sample was run on an Illumina HiSeq 2500. In TCRdb, the public reads were trimmed at Q25 with fastp and aligned with MiXCR, with productive beta chains retained. Duplicate CDR3 protein sequences are folded into a single record with the most common DNA and genes. Across this sample there are over 100,000 distinct CDR3 sequences, with roughly 8.9% seen only once. The ten largest account for around 25% of the sample. Source: CD8+ T cells sorted from PBMCs, taken 45 days after the yellow fever booster vaccination. The source is a man aged 25-45 years who received the YFV17D yellow fever vaccine.

This clonotype was counted many times. V and J are TRBV7-6 and TRBJ2-3; possible D gene TRBD2, 7 bases. The CDR3 is made up of 15 amino acids. Germline values: CDR1 SGHVS, CDR2 FNYEAQ. Trimming took off 1 base at V and 2 bases at J, with 10 bases between the two ends. CDR3 residues: CASSLGGGHTDTQYF. CDR3 in DNA: TGTGCCAGCAGCTTAGGGGGGGGCCACACAGATACGCAGTATTTT.

Comment on this clonotype: This sequence may be a read error, since a much larger clone differs from it by one base. This rearrangement joins TRBV29-1 to TRBJ1-2, with a possible D match to TRBD1 (6 bases). Germline V lookup: CDR1 SQVTM, CDR2 ANQGSEA. The CDR3 has 13 residues. This CDR3 reads CSARSGGPYSYTF. CDR3 DNA: TGCAGCGCCCGAAGCGGGGGCCCCTATAGCTACACCTTC.

The chain recombines TRBV30 with TRBJ2-1; 11 nucleotides agree with TRBD2. Germline V gene lookup returns CDR1 GTSNPN and CDR2 SVGIG (reference sequence). The CDR3 extends over 15 amino acids. The junction had 14 bases not matched to a gene; V was cut back by 4 bases and J by 12 bases. The CDR3 sequence is CAWNPPGLAAAGQFF. The DNA of the CDR3 is TGTGCCTGGAACCCCCCGGGACTAGCGGCGGCCGGGCAGTTCTTC.